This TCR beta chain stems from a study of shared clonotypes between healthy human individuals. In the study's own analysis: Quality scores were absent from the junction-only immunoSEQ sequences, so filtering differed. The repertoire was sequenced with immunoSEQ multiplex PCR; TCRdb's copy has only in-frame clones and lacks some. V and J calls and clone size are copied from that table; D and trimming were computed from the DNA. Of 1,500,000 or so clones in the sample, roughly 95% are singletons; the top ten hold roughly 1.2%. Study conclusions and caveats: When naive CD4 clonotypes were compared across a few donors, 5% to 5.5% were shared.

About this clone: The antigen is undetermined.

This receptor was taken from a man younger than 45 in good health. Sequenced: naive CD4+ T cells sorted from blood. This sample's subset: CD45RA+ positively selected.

The CDR3 DNA is TGTGCCAGCAGTTTAAGCCGGCAGGACCGGTGGGCCGGGGAGCTGTTTTTT. It specifies CASSLSRQDRWAGELFF. The chain carries TRBV27 and TRBJ2-2; D remains unclear. This CDR3 comprises 17 residues. The germline CDR1 and CDR2 sequences are MNHEY and SMNVEV (reference sequence). V lost 2 bases and J 6 bases, leaving 19 bases between the germline ends.